The rows below give T cell receptor beta chains drawn from one sample of a study of cytomegalovirus exposure and HLA in healthy donors. The protocol was immunoSEQ multiplex PCR, while the TCRdb copy is restricted to in-frame clones and leaves out a portion. The table records about 150,000 clones, 60% to 80% of them present only once. Sequencing was carried out using PBMCs. The receptors stem from a woman aged 40 to 49 in good health and CMV-seropositive. Each CDR3 is given with its conserved first and last residue. D genes are given only for firm matches.

J | length | V | D | CDR3
TRBJ2-1 | 16 | TRBV6-5 | . | CASSYYSGTSYNEQFF
TRBJ1-2 | 15 | TRBV2 | . | CASSPGTPGWDGYTF
TRBJ1-1 | 14 | TRBV7-2 | . | CASSLGAGGGEAFF
TRBJ1-4 | 15 | TRBV6-1 | . | CASSEVWGQNEKLFF
TRBJ1-1 | 16 | TRBV5-4 | TRBD1 | CASSLEPGQKNTEAFF
TRBJ1-1 | 14 | TRBV11-1 | . | CASSQEDWNTEAFF
TRBJ1-5 | 14 | TRBV6-1 | TRBD1 | CASSNDRDFPPQHF
TRBJ2-1 | 12 | TRBV2 | . | CASTFSPFEQFF
TRBJ1-1 | 14 | TRBV10-2 | . | CASSAAAVNTEAFF
TRBJ2-2 | 15 | TRBV29-1 | TRBD2 | CSVGRLAGSTGELFF
TRBJ2-1 | 15 | TRBV5-4 | TRBD1 | CASSSGQGYVNEQFF
TRBJ1-1 | 13 | TRBV7-9 | . | CASSYQGNTEAFF
TRBJ2-5 | 12 | TRBV10-3 | . | CAISEQRETQYF
TRBJ2-2 | 15 | TRBV6-5 | . | CASSLRQANTGELFF
TRBJ2-7 | 13 | TRBV7-2 | TRBD2 | CASSEGLAYEQYF
TRBJ1-2 | 15 | TRBV10-3 | . | CAISEPLRAEDGYTF
TRBJ2-7 | 15 | TRBV5-6 | TRBD2 | CASSERAGTVREQYF
TRBJ2-3 | 14 | TRBV27 | . | CASSSTRGTDTQYF
TRBJ2-3 | 14 | TRBV28 | TRBD2 | CASRRMGGADTQYF
TRBJ2-3 | 15 | TRBV7-7 | TRBD2 | CASSPQAGGKYTQYF
TRBJ1-2 | 15 | TRBV28 | TRBD1 | CASSNPGQGAYGYTF
TRBJ2-7 | 17 | TRBV7-2 | TRBD1 | CASSLGTGTGSAYEQYF
TRBJ1-1 | 15 | TRBV2 | . | CASIRQENMNTEAFF
TRBJ1-6 | 18 | TRBV2 | . | CASSEARVPPGGNSPLHF
TRBJ2-7 | 14 | TRBV5-4 | . | CTSSPPPDGDEQYF
TRBJ2-7 | 13 | TRBV19 | . | CASSIEGGYEQYF
TRBJ1-2 | 15 | TRBV9 | . | CASSVATGRDYGYTF
TRBJ2-2 | 15 | TRBV6-4 | TRBD1 | CASSPGTGNTGELFF
TRBJ2-5 | 12 | TRBV2 | TRBD2 | CASRGLQETQYF
TRBJ1-2 | 13 | TRBV6-6 | . | CASSPGPNYGYTF
TRBJ2-2 | 15 | TRBV19 | TRBD2 | CASSPLAGVTGELFF
TRBJ1-1 | 12 | TRBV6-1 | TRBD1 | CASTTGVPEAFF
TRBJ1-1 | 15 | TRBV4-1 | . | CASSQDSGLNTEAFF
TRBJ2-2 | 14 | TRBV21-1 | . | CASSQKQYPGELFF
TRBJ1-1 | 13 | TRBV10-1 | . | CASTRPGYTEAFF
TRBJ1-2 | 14 | TRBV6-5 | . | CASSYQGINYGYTF
TRBJ2-6 | 14 | TRBV30 | . | CAWSEGNGANVLTF
TRBJ1-2 | 13 | TRBV6-5 | . | CASSRGQIYGYTF
TRBJ1-3 | 14 | TRBV9 | . | CASSVTGAGNTIYF
TRBJ1-2 | 17 | TRBV28 | . | CASNKLFTGPTNYGYTF
TRBJ1-1 | 15 | TRBV6-5 | . | CASSYSGGSDTEAFF
TRBJ2-1 | 15 | TRBV27 | TRBD2 | CATKLAGGVLNEQFF
TRBJ2-1 | 12 | TRBV7-2 | . | CASSPRDNEQFF
TRBJ2-2 | 15 | TRBV5-1 | TRBD1 | CASSLGDRDTGELFF
TRBJ2-2 | 19 | TRBV5-6 | TRBD2 | CASSGSIGYRDYYTGELFF
TRBJ1-6 | 13 | TRBV9 | . | CASGAGYNSPLHF
TRBJ1-1 | 15 | TRBV19 | . | CASTSGLLMNTEAFF
TRBJ2-1 | 15 | TRBV5-1 | TRBD2 | CASSSGLAVGNEQFF
TRBJ1-5 | 15 | TRBV4-1 | . | CASSQEGRGGQPQHF
TRBJ1-1 | 15 | TRBV6-1 | TRBD1 | CASSMQGARFNTTIF
TRBJ1-1 | 15 | TRBV2 | . | CASSEASGGNTEAFF
TRBJ2-2 | 11 | TRBV29-1 | . | CSVRGAGELFF
TRBJ2-5 | 16 | TRBV7-9 | . | CASSLAGGRKQETQYF